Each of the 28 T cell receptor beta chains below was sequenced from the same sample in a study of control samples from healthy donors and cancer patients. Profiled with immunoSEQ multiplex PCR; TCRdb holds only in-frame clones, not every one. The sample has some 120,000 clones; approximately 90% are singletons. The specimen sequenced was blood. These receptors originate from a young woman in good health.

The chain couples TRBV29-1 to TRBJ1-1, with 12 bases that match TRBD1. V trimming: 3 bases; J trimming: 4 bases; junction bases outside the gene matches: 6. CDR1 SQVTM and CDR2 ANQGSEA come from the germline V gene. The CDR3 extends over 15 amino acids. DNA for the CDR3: TGCAGCGTTGAGGGGACAGGGGGCTTGGGCACTGAAGCTTTCTTT. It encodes CSVEGTGGLGTEAFF.

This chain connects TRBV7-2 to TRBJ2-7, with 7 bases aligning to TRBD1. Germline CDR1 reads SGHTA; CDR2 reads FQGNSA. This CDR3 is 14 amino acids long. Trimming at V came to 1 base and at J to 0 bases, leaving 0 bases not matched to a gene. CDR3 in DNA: TGTGCCAGCAGCTTAGGGGACAGCTCCTACGAGCAGTACTTC. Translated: CASSLGDSSYEQYF.

CDR3 nucleotides: TGTGCCAGTAGTATTAGTACGGTCTATGGCTACACCTTC. As protein: CASSISTVYGYTF. V usage is TRBV19 and J usage is TRBJ1-2; D gene uncertain. CDR1 LNHDA and CDR2 SQIVND come from the germline V gene (reference sequence). Trimming shortened V by 3 bases and J by 4 bases, and 9 bases separated the two germline ends. This CDR3 is built from 13 residues. Looking up the rest from reference TRBV19 and TRBJ1-2 gives the full variable domain: DGGITQSPKYLFRKEGQNVTLSCEQNLNHDAMYWYRQDPGQGLRLIYYSQIVNDFQKGDIAEGYSVSREKKESFPLTVTSAQKNPTAFYLCASSISTVYGYTFGSGTRLTVV.

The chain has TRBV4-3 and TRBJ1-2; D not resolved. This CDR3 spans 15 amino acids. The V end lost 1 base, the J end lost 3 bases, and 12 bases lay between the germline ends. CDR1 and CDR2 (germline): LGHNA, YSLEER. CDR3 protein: CASSQGLDRYYGYTF. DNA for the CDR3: TGCGCCAGCAGCCAAGGACTCGACCGCTACTATGGCTACACCTTC.

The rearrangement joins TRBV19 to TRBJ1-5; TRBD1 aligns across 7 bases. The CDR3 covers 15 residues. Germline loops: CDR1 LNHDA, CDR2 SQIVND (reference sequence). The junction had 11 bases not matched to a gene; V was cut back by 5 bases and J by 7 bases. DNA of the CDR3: TGTGCCAGTAGTCTCCACCATACCAGGGGGCAGCCCCAGCATTTT. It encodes CASSLHHTRGQPQHF. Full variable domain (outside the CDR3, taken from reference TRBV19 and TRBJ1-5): DGGITQSPKYLFRKEGQNVTLSCEQNLNHDAMYWYRQDPGQGLRLIYYSQIVNDFQKGDIAEGYSVSREKKESFPLTVTSAQKNPTAFYLCASSLHHTRGQPQHFGDGTRLSIL.

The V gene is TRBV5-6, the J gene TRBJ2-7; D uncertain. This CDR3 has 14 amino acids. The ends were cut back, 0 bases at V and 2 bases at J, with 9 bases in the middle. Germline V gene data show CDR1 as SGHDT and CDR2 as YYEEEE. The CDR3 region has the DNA TGTGCCAGCAGCTTGGTAGGGTTCCCCTACGAGCAGTACTTC. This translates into CASSLVGFPYEQYF.

Here the CDR3 reads CASSVRQGGFQETQYF. CDR3 DNA: TGTGCCAGCAGTGTACGGCAGGGGGGTTTCCAAGAGACCCAGTACTTC. This chain uses TRBV2 with TRBJ2-5; D is possibly TRBD1 (7 bases). Per germline, CDR1 SNHLY and CDR2 FYNNEI. The CDR3 contains 16 residues. Trimming took off 4 bases at V and 1 base at J, with 16 bases between the two ends.

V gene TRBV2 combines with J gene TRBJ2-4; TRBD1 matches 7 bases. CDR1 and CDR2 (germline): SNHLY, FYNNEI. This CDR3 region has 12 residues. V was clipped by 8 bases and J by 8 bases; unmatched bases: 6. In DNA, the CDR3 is TGTGCCAGCGGAAAGGGGGCTGACATTCAGTACTTC. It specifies CASGKGADIQYF.

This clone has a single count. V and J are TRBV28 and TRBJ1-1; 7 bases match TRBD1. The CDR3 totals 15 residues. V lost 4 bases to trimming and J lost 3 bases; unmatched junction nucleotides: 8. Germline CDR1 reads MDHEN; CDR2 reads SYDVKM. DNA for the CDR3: TGTGCCAGCAGTTCCGACAGGGTTGGGGACACTGAAGCTTTCTTT. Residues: CASSSDRVGDTEAFF.

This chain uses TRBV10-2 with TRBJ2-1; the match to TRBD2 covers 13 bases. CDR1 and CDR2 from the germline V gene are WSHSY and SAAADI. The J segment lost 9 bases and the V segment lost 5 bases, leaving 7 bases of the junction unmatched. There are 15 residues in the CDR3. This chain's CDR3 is CASSLTSGGIVEQFF. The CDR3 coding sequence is TGCGCCAGCAGTTTGACTAGCGGGGGGATTGTTGAGCAGTTCTTC.

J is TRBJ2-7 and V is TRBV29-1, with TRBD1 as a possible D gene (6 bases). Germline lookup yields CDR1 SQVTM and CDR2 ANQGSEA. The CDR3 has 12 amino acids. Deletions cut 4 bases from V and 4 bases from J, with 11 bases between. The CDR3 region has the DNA TGCAGCGTTGCACAGGGTCAGTACGAGCAGTACTTC. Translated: CSVAQGQYEQYF.

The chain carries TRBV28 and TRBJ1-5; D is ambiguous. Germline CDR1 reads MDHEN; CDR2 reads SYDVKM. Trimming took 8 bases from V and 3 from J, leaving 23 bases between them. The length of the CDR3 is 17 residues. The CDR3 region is CASSSPGVPRFNQPQHF. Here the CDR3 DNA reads TGTGCCAGCTCATCCCCGGGAGTACCGCGATTCAATCAGCCCCAGCATTTT.

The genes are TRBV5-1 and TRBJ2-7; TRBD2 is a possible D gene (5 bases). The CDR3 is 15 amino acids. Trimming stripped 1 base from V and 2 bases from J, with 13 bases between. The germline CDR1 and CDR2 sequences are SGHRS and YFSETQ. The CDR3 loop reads CASSLRGYYTYEQYF. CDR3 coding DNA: TGCGCCAGCAGCTTGCGCGGGTACTACACCTACGAGCAGTACTTC.

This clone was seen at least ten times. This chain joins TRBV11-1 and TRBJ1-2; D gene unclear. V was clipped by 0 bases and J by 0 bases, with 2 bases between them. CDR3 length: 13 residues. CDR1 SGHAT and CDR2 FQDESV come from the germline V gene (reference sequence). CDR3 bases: TGTGCCAGCAGCTTAGCGGCTAACTATGGCTACACCTTC. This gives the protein CASSLAANYGYTF. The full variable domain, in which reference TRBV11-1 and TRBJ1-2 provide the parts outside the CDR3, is EAEVAQSPRYKITEKSQAVAFWCDPISGHATLYWYRQILGQGPELLVQFQDESVVDDSQLPKDRFSAERLKGVDSTLKIQPAELGDSAMYLCASSLAANYGYTFGSGTRLTVV.

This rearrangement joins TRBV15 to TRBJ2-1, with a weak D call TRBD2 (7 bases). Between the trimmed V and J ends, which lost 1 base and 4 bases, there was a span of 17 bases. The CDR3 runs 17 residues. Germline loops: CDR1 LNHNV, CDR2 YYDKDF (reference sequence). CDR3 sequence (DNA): TGTGCCACCAGCAGAGCCCTTGGGGGGGCCTTATACAATGAGCAGTTCTTC. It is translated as CATSRALGGALYNEQFF.

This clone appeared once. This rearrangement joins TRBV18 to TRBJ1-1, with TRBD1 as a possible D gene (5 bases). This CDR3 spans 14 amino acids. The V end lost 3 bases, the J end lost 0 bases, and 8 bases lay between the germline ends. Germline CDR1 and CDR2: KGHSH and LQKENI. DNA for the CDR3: TGTGCCAGCTCACCGACAGCCTTGAACACTGAAGCTTTCTTT. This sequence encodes CASSPTALNTEAFF.

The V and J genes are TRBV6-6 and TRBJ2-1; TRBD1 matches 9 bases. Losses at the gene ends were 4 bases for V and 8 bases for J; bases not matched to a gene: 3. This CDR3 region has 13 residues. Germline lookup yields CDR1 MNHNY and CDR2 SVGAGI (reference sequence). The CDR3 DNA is TGTGCCAGCAGTTGGGGACAGGGCCATGAGCAGTTCTTC. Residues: CASSWGQGHEQFF.

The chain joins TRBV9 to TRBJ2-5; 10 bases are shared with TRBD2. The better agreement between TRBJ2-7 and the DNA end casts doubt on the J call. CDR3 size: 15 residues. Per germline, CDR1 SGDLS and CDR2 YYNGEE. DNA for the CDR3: TGTGCCAGCAGCGGAGGGACTAGCGTCTTAGACGAGCAGTACTTC. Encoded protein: CASSGGTSVLDEQYF.

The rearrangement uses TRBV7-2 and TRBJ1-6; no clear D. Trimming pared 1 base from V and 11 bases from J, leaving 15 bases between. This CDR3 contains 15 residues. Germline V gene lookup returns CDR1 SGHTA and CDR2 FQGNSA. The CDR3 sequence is CASSLVSGGGAPLHF. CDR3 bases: TGTGCCAGCAGCTTAGTTTCAGGAGGTGGGGCACCCCTCCACTTT.

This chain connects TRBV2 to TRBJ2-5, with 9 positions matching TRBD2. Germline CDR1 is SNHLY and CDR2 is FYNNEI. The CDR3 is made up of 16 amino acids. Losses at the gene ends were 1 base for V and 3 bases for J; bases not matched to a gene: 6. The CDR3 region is CASSEVVAGVKETQYF. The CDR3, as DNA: TGTGCCAGCAGTGAAGTGGTAGCGGGAGTAAAAGAGACCCAGTACTTC.

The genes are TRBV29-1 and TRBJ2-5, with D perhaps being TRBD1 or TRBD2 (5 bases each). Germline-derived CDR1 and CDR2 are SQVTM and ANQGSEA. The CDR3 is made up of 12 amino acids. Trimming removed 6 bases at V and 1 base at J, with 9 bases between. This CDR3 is CSVGRTQETQYF. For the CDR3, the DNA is TGCAGCGTGGGACGGACCCAAGAGACCCAGTACTTC.

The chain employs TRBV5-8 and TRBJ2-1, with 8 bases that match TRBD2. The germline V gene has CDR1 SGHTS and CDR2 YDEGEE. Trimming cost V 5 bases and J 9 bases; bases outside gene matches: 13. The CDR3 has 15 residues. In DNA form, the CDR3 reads TGTGCCAGCAGTGCCGGGACTAGATCAGTTAGTGAGCAGTTCTTC. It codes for CASSAGTRSVSEQFF.

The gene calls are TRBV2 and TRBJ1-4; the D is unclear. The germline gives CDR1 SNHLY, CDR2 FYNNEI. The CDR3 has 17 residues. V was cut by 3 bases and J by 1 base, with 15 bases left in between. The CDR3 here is CASSEVTPRGTNEKLFF. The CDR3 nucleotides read TGTGCCAGCAGTGAGGTCACGCCCCGGGGAACTAATGAAAAACTGTTTTTT.

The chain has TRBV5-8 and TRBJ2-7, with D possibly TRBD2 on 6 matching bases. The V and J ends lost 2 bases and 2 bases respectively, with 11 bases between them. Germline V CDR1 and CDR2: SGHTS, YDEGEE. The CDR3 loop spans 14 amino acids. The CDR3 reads CASSLGGVTYEQYF. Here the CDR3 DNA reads TGTGCCAGCAGCTTAGGCGGGGTTACCTACGAGCAGTACTTC.

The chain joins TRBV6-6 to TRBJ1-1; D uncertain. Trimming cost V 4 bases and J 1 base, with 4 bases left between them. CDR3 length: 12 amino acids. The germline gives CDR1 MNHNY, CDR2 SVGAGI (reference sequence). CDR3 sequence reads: CASSFRNTEAFF. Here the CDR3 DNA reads TGTGCCAGCAGTTTTAGGAACACTGAAGCTTTCTTT.

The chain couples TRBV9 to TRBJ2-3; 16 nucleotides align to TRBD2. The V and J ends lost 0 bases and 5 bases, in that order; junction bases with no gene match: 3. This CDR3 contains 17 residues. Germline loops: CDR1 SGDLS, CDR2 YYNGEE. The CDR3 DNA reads TGTGCCAGCAGCGTAGAGGGACTAGCGGGAGGGGTAGATACGCAGTATTTT. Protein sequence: CASSVEGLAGGVDTQYF.

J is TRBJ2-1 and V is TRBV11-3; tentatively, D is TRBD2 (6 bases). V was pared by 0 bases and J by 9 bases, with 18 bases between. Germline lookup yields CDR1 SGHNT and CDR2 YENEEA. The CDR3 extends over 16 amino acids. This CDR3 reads CASSLDGSGPGGEQFF. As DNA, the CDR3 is TGTGCCAGCAGCTTAGATGGCAGCGGGCCAGGAGGTGAGCAGTTCTTC.

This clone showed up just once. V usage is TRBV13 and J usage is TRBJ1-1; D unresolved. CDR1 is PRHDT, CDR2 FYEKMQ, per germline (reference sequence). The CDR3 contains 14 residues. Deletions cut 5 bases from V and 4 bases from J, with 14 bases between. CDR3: CASSTPDLGTEAFF. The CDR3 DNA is TGTGCCAGCAGCACCCCGGACTTGGGCACTGAAGCTTTCTTT.